The clone carrying this TCR beta chain has just one count. The record originates from a study of identical twins. TCRdb ran MiXCR on the 5' RACE reads and lists one entry per CDR3 protein. The sample carries 1.5 million to 2 million distinct CDR3 sequences, about 32% recorded once. Trimming took off 3 bases at V and 7 bases at J, with 13 bases between the two ends. The CDR3 runs to 13 residues. Germline CDR1 is SEHNR and CDR2 is FQNEAQ (reference sequence). The sequenced material came from cord blood. The chain couples TRBV7-9 to TRBJ2-7; possibly TRBD2 for D (5 bases). This receptor was obtained from a newborn girl in good health. CDR3 residues: CASSFNILVEQYF. The CDR3 DNA sequence: TGTGCCAGCAGCTTCAATATACTAGTTGAGCAGTACTTC.